One sample yielded the 12 T cell receptor beta chains listed below, sequenced in a study of T cell responses to AZD1222 COVID-19 vaccine. The table came from immunoSEQ multiplex PCR; TCRdb's copy has only in-frame clones and leaves some out. This table has roughly 130,000 clones, roughly 85% appearing once. The sequenced sample was peripheral blood, obtained on day 0 of AZD1222 vaccination. These receptors came from an adult in good health.

This chain links TRBV6-5 with TRBJ2-1; D perhaps matches TRBD1 (5 bases). V lost 8 bases and J 7 bases, leaving 12 bases between the germline ends. The CDR3 is 12 residues long. Germline loops: CDR1 MNHEY, CDR2 SVGAGI. Written as DNA, the CDR3 is TGTGCCAGCCGGGCCAGGGATAATGAGCAGTTCTTC. Residues: CASRARDNEQFF.

The chain couples TRBV7-8 to TRBJ1-1, with 8 bases that match TRBD1. Germline trimming cut 5 bases from V and 1 base from J; bases unmatched to any gene: 6. Germline V gene lookup returns CDR1 SGHVS and CDR2 FQNEAQ. The length of the CDR3 is 15 residues. The CDR3 sequence: CASSPQTGANTEAFF. Here the CDR3 DNA reads TGTGCCAGCAGCCCGCAGACAGGGGCGAACACTGAAGCTTTCTTT.

A single count supports this clone. V is TRBV5-1 and J is TRBJ2-3; TRBD1 or TRBD2 may be the D gene (5 bases each). Between the trimmed V and J ends, which lost 3 bases and 2 bases, there was a span of 13 bases. The CDR3 has 15 residues. Germline V gene lookup returns CDR1 SGHRS and CDR2 YFSETQ. CDR3 residues: CASSWGTGYTDTQYF. CDR3 in DNA: TGCGCCAGCAGCTGGGGGACGGGGTACACAGATACGCAGTATTTT.

This chain uses TRBV7-7 with TRBJ2-4; 7 nucleotides match TRBD1. V lost 5 bases to trimming and J lost 4 bases; unmatched junction nucleotides: 5. CDR1 and CDR2 (germline): SSHAT, FNYEAQ (reference sequence). The length of the CDR3 is 14 residues. The CDR3, as DNA: TGTGCCAGCAGCCCGGGGACAGATAAAAACATTCAGTACTTC. This encodes CASSPGTDKNIQYF.

The V gene is TRBV5-1, the J gene TRBJ2-3; D unresolved. The germline V and J ends were trimmed by 2 bases and 5 bases, with 9 bases remaining between them. CDR3 length: 13 residues. Germline V gene data show CDR1 as SGHRS and CDR2 as YFSETQ. The CDR3: CASSFRTIDTQYF. In nucleotides, the CDR3 is TGCGCCAGCAGCTTCAGGACGATAGATACGCAGTATTTT.

The chain couples TRBV24-1 to TRBJ2-1; D is ambiguous. CDR1 is KGHDR, CDR2 SFDVKD, per germline. Trimming took 4 bases from V and 7 from J, leaving 13 bases between them. The CDR3 loop spans 14 amino acids. The DNA for the CDR3 is TGTGCCACCAGTGACCCCGCGGCTGGAAATGAGCAGTTCTTC. Protein: CATSDPAAGNEQFF.

The chain combines TRBV6-5 with TRBJ2-7; 11 bases line up with TRBD1. The V gene end was trimmed by 5 bases and the J gene end by 1 base; junction bases not matched to a gene: 1. Germline lookup yields CDR1 MNHEY and CDR2 SVGAGI. The CDR3 consists of 14 residues. The CDR3 region has the DNA TGTGCCAGCAGTAGGGACAGGGGGTCCTACGAGCAGTACTTC. Translating gives CASSRDRGSYEQYF.

The chain couples TRBV19 to TRBJ1-1; D unclear. Germline V gene data show CDR1 as LNHDA and CDR2 as SQIVND (reference sequence). Trimming cost V 2 bases and J 3 bases, with 7 bases left between them. The CDR3 sequence is 13 residues long. CDR3 in amino acids: CASSITGDTEAFF. The CDR3 DNA reads as TGTGCCAGTAGTATAACTGGGGACACTGAAGCTTTCTTT.

The chain joins TRBV27 to TRBJ1-6, with D perhaps TRBD1 (6 bases). CDR3 size: 17 residues. From germline, CDR1 is MNHEY and CDR2 SMNVEV (reference sequence). V lost 6 bases and J lost 6, with 21 bases in between. CDR3 DNA: TGTGCCAGCAGCCTCCCAGGAGGGGGACGCGGTAATTCACCCCTCCACTTT. This codes for CASSLPGGGRGNSPLHF.

In this sample, this clone turned up once. The chain links TRBV3-1 (or the pseudogene TRBV3-2) to TRBJ2-3; D is unresolved. CDR1 and CDR2 (germline): LGHDT, YNNKEL (reference sequence). The CDR3 is 14 residues long. Trimming cost V 0 bases and J 4 bases, with 8 bases left between them. CDR3: CASSQEGIPDTQYF. The CDR3 DNA is TGTGCCAGCAGCCAAGAAGGAATCCCAGATACGCAGTATTTT.

CDR3 sequence reads: CASSNVGSSYNEQFF. The CDR3 bases are TGTGCCAGCAGTAATGTGGGGAGTTCTTACAATGAGCAGTTCTTC. The chain is built from TRBV6-5 and TRBJ2-1; tentatively, D is TRBD2 (5 bases). From germline, CDR1 is MNHEY and CDR2 SVGAGI. The V end lost 5 bases, the J end lost 4 bases, and 15 bases lay between the germline ends. The CDR3 contains 15 residues.

The rearrangement joins TRBV6-2 or TRBV6-3 to TRBJ1-5; possible D gene TRBD1, 5 bases. V lost 5 bases and J lost 9, with 8 bases in between. The CDR3 is 11 amino acids. Germline V CDR1 and CDR2: MNHEY, SVGEGT. CDR3 coding DNA: TGTGCCAGCAGTCCGGGACGGCCCCAGCATTTT. Encoded protein: CASSPGRPQHF.